This T cell receptor beta chain was retrieved from a study of blood T cell repertoires in COVID-19. Study at large: The samples span acute and convalescent COVID-19 from the United States, Italy and Spain. Sources were T cells, B-cell-depleted T cells, or PBMCs; the material itself was cDNA or gDNA.

Germline V CDR1 and CDR2: MNHEY, SVGAGI. CDR3 length equals 14 residues. V was shortened by 10 bases and J by 0 bases, with 15 bases between the two germline ends. As originally analysed: Estimation of nucleated cell counts was performed using reference gene primer amplification. The method was immunoSEQ multiplex PCR; TCRdb's version includes in-frame clones alone and lacks a portion of them. From that table come the V and J calls and clone size; the DNA was used to work out D and trimming. The repertoire has 250,000 to 300,000 clones, approximately 85% of them found once; the top ten carry 11%. The source material was peripheral blood. The J gene is TRBJ1-1, the V gene TRBV6-5; tentative D call: TRBD1 (6 bases). The clonotype originates from a woman in her 70s with acute or convalescent COVID-19. The CDR3, as DNA: TGTGCCACCAGGGGTAGGGACATGAACACTGAAGCTTTCTTT. Translating it yields CATRGRDMNTEAFF.